The 6 T cell receptor beta chains below all came from one sample that was sequenced in a study of radiation and T cells in renal cell carcinoma. Documented treatment: treatment-naive control, cytoreductive nephrectomy. The assay was immunoSEQ multiplex PCR, and TCRdb's table has in-frame clones only and misses some. The sample yields some 14,000 clones, roughly three fifths seen once. The material was tumor tissue, obtained from a patient whose treatment was nephrectomy without radiotherapy. Every receptor here comes from a middle-aged man with renal cell carcinoma.

The genes are TRBV6-4 and TRBJ2-2; D not certain. Germline V lookup: CDR1 MRHNA, CDR2 SNTAGT. This CDR3 has 15 amino acids. The V gene lost 8 bases and the J gene lost 8 bases, with 21 bases spanning the gap. The CDR3 DNA follows: TGTGCCAGCGCTTTGGGCCAGGTTTTATTGGGGGAGCTGTTTTTT. Amino acid sequence: CASALGQVLLGELFF.

The sample holds one count of this clone. The chain recombines TRBV7-2 with TRBJ2-7; 7 positions match TRBD2. The V and J ends lost 2 bases and 5 bases, in that order; junction bases with no gene match: 12. The CDR3 has 16 residues. The germline CDR1 and CDR2 sequences are SGHTA and FQGNSA. CDR3 protein: CASSLFPLRGVHEQYF. The DNA of the CDR3 is TGTGCCAGCAGCTTATTCCCTCTTCGGGGGGTCCACGAGCAGTACTTC.

This chain uses TRBV10-2 with TRBJ1-2; the match to TRBD1 covers 8 bases. The V segment lost 2 bases and the J segment 4 bases; nucleotides outside the gene matches: 3. The V gene's germline CDR1 is WSHSY and CDR2 SAAADI. The CDR3 covers 14 residues. The CDR3 loop is CASSEDRGGYGYTF. The CDR3 nucleotides read TGCGCCAGCAGTGAGGACAGGGGTGGCTATGGCTACACCTTC.

The chain employs TRBV5-6 and TRBJ2-3; 8 nucleotides match TRBD2. This CDR3 comprises 16 residues. CDR1 and CDR2 (germline): SGHDT, YYEEEE. Trimming took 3 bases from V and 5 from J; bases not matched to a gene: 11. The CDR3 DNA reads as TGTGCCAGCAGCTCCTCCCCGGGAGGGATCGGAGATACGCAGTATTTT. Amino acid sequence: CASSSSPGGIGDTQYF.

The chain has TRBV30 and TRBJ2-4; tentatively, D is TRBD2 (5 bases). V shed 3 bases and J shed 6 bases, with 12 bases lying between them. Germline lookup yields CDR1 GTSNPN and CDR2 SVGIG (reference sequence). The length of the CDR3 is 13 residues. CDR3 nucleotide sequence: TGTGCCTGGAGCCTTGCAGGAGGAAACATTCAGTACTTC. This translates into CAWSLAGGNIQYF.

Notes on this clone: The junction shows a germline mismatch at one end, possibly a read error. The chain has TRBV30 and TRBJ1-2; TRBD1 agrees at 10 bases. This CDR3 region has 15 residues. Germline lookup yields CDR1 GTSNPN and CDR2 SVGIG (reference sequence). CDR3 sequence: CVWRETGGLNYGYTF. The CDR3 DNA is TGTGTCTGGAGGGAGACAGGGGGCCTGAACTATGGCTACACCTTC.